Below, 21 T cell receptor beta chains from the same sample are listed, as sequenced in a study of blood T cell repertoires in COVID-19. Using immunoSEQ multiplex PCR, the repertoire was profiled, and TCRdb retains in-frame clones only, with some absent. The sample shows about 150,000 clones, about 87% of them seen only once. The sample consisted of peripheral blood. All receptors come from a human donor with COVID-19, enrolled during active disease. The donor label of this sample is uncertain.

This chain links TRBV6-5 with TRBJ1-6; no clear D. Germline assignment: CDR1 MNHEY and CDR2 SVGAGI. Trimming removed 8 bases at V and 7 bases at J, with 15 bases between. This CDR3 comprises 14 residues. The CDR3, as DNA: TGTGCCAGCCACAAAGTACTAGAGAATTCACCCCTCCACTTT. Translated: CASHKVLENSPLHF.

This clone was recorded only once. The chain couples TRBV11-2 to TRBJ2-5; 10 bases line up with TRBD2. Germline V lookup: CDR1 SGHAT, CDR2 FQNNGV. This CDR3 has 18 residues. J lost 4 bases, V lost 0 bases, and 11 bases had no gene match. The CDR3 reads CASSLDSSLAGGGETQYF. The CDR3 DNA sequence: TGTGCCAGCAGCTTAGACTCTTCTTTAGCGGGGGGCGGAGAGACCCAGTACTTC.

The rearrangement uses TRBV19 and TRBJ2-2, with a weak D call TRBD2 (6 bases). This CDR3 has 15 amino acids. The germline V gene encodes CDR1 LNHDA and CDR2 SQIVND (reference sequence). V was clipped by 9 bases and J by 6 bases, with 20 bases between them. The CDR3 DNA reads TGTGCCAGCTCAGTGGGGGGAGGAGGGGCCGGGGAGCTGTTTTTT. It encodes CASSVGGGGAGELFF.

The V call is TRBV6-5, the J call TRBJ2-7; a possible D gene is TRBD2 (6 bases). The V gene lost 5 bases and the J gene lost 3 bases, with 17 bases spanning the gap. The CDR3 spans 15 residues. CDR1 is MNHEY, CDR2 SVGAGI, per germline. This CDR3 is CASSRPGLGVYEQYF. The CDR3 DNA reads as TGTGCCAGCAGTAGACCGGGACTTGGGGTCTACGAGCAGTACTTC.

This clone was seen a single time. The chain uses TRBV5-1 and TRBJ1-2; the match to TRBD1 covers 12 bases. This CDR3 is 13 amino acids long. Germline values: CDR1 SGHRS, CDR2 YFSETQ. The ends lost 4 bases at V and 7 bases at J; junction bases unmatched: 2. CDR3 nucleotides: TGCGCCAGCAGCGGGGGACAGGGGGCTGGCTACACCTTC. This sequence encodes CASSGGQGAGYTF.

This clone was picked up one time. The chain couples TRBV11-2 to TRBJ2-3, with D maybe TRBD1 (6 bases). Germline CDR1 and CDR2: SGHAT and FQNNGV. This CDR3 spans 13 amino acids. Trimming removed 1 base from V and 5 bases from J, with 7 bases in between. The CDR3 nucleotides read TGTGCCAGCAGCTTAGCAGGGGAAGATACGCAGTATTTT. Its protein is CASSLAGEDTQYF.

V gene TRBV27 combines with J gene TRBJ1-3; 8 bases map to TRBD1. The CDR3 has 15 residues. Germline CDR1 and CDR2: MNHEY and SMNVEV (reference sequence). V was pared by 2 bases and J by 3 bases, with 3 bases of the junction left unmatched. The DNA for the CDR3 is TGTGCCAGCAGTTTACAGGGGGCGAGTGGAAACACCATATATTTT. Translating it yields CASSLQGASGNTIYF.

The V call is TRBV6-5, the J call TRBJ1-6, with 9 bases that match TRBD1. Germline V gene lookup returns CDR1 MNHEY and CDR2 SVGAGI. The CDR3 is 15 amino acids. J gave up 6 bases and V 4 bases, and 4 bases lay outside the gene matches. DNA for the CDR3: TGTGCCAGCAGTTTTATGACAGGGGGTAATTCACCCCTCCACTTT. Protein sequence: CASSFMTGGNSPLHF.

The V and J genes are TRBV19 and TRBJ2-7; no firm D call. Germline CDR1 reads LNHDA; CDR2 reads SQIVND (reference sequence). Deletions cut 3 bases from V and 2 bases from J, with 11 bases between. The CDR3 consists of 14 residues. CDR3 coding DNA: TGTGCCAGTAGTATCGGCCAGGTCACCTACGAGCAGTACTTC. This sequence encodes CASSIGQVTYEQYF.

The chain employs TRBV19 and TRBJ1-6; 7 bases align to TRBD1. CDR3 length: 14 residues. Trimming at V came to 3 bases and at J to 11 bases, leaving 7 bases not matched to a gene. Germline CDR1 reads LNHDA; CDR2 reads SQIVND (reference sequence). The CDR3 here is CASSMQGEVAPLHF. The DNA of the CDR3 is TGTGCCAGTAGTATGCAGGGGGAAGTAGCACCCCTCCACTTT. Full variable domain (rest looked up from reference TRBV19 and TRBJ1-6): DGGITQSPKYLFRKEGQNVTLSCEQNLNHDAMYWYRQDPGQGLRLIYYSQIVNDFQKGDIAEGYSVSREKKESFPLTVTSAQKNPTAFYLCASSMQGEVAPLHFGNGTRLTVT.

This clone has a single count. V is TRBV14 and J is TRBJ2-5, with 8 bases matching TRBD1. The trim removed 8 bases at V and 4 bases at J, leaving 6 bases unmatched. The germline V gene encodes CDR1 SGHDN and CDR2 FVKESK. The CDR3 is 13 amino acids. As DNA, the CDR3 is TGTGCCAGCGCCCCCAGGGGGCGAGAGACCCAGTACTTC. Encoded protein: CASAPRGRETQYF. Full variable domain (missing parts from reference TRBV14 and TRBJ2-5): EAGVTQFPSHSVIEKGQTVTLRCDPISGHDNLYWYRRVMGKEIKFLLHFVKESKQDESGMPNNRFLAERTGGTYSTLKVQPAELEDSGVYFCASAPRGRETQYFGPGTRLLVL.

The V gene is TRBV6-6, the J gene TRBJ2-1; 10 bases map to TRBD2. Germline V gene lookup returns CDR1 MNHNY and CDR2 SVGAGI (reference sequence). The length of the CDR3 is 15 residues. V dropped 5 bases and J dropped 10; count of bases not matched to a gene: 11. DNA of the CDR3: TGTGCCAGCAGTGGCAGCCAGCGGGGGGGCGAAGAGCAGTTCTTC. As protein: CASSGSQRGGEEQFF.

V gene TRBV7-2 combines with J gene TRBJ2-7; 8 bases map to TRBD1. Germline loops: CDR1 SGHTA, CDR2 FQGNSA. The J segment lost 0 bases and the V segment lost 5 bases, leaving 6 bases of the junction unmatched. The CDR3 is made up of 15 amino acids. CDR3 bases: TGTGCCAGCAGCCCCTGGACAGGGAGCTCCTACGAGCAGTACTTC. Translated: CASSPWTGSSYEQYF.

This sequence joins TRBV1 and TRBJ2-5; TRBD2 is taken as the D call from the table, unchecked against the DNA. TRBV1 is recorded as a pseudogene. CDR3 length equals 15 residues. The CDR3 coding sequence is TGCACCAGCAGCCCCCGACTAGCGGTGGTGGAGACCCAGTACTTC. It codes for CTSSPRLAVVETQYF.

The chain joins TRBV5-1 to TRBJ1-2; D not resolved. This CDR3 is 14 amino acids long. Trimming removed 1 base at V and 5 bases at J, with 12 bases between. The germline gives CDR1 SGHRS, CDR2 YFSETQ. CDR3 sequence: CASSLRGEGYGYTF. In DNA form, the CDR3 reads TGCGCCAGCAGCTTGCGGGGAGAAGGATATGGCTACACCTTC.

V usage is TRBV13 and J usage is TRBJ2-7; tentative D call: TRBD2 (5 bases). The CDR3 runs to 16 residues. Germline CDR1 is PRHDT and CDR2 is FYEKMQ (reference sequence). V was shortened by 4 bases and J by 5 bases, with 21 bases between the two germline ends. CDR3 amino acids: CASSSFGRQQRNEQYF. The CDR3 DNA sequence: TGTGCCAGCAGCTCCTTCGGGCGGCAACAGCGGAACGAGCAGTACTTC.

The count of this clone is one. J is TRBJ2-3 and V is TRBV6-2 or TRBV6-3; the D gene is possibly TRBD2 (6 bases). The CDR3 runs to 15 residues. Germline CDR1 reads MNHEY; CDR2 reads SVGEGT. V gave up 2 bases and J gave up 6 bases, with 15 bases separating them. This chain's CDR3 is CASSYTGTPEDTQYF. The CDR3 coding sequence is TGTGCCAGCAGTTACACCGGGACTCCCGAGGATACGCAGTATTTT.

The chain uses TRBV7-9 and TRBJ2-7; the match to TRBD1 covers 9 bases. Germline CDR1 SEHNR, CDR2 FQNEAQ (reference sequence). Trimming took 5 bases from V and 2 from J; bases not matched to a gene: 7. The CDR3 runs 15 residues. This chain's CDR3 is CASSEGQGGTYEQYF. The CDR3, as DNA: TGTGCCAGCAGCGAGGGACAGGGTGGCACCTACGAGCAGTACTTC.

This chain links TRBV5-5 with TRBJ2-2; D might be TRBD1 (6 bases). This CDR3 spans 14 amino acids. Per the germline V gene, CDR1 is SGHKS and CDR2 is YYEKEE (reference sequence). Trimming cost V 5 bases and J 1 base, with 9 bases left between them. DNA of the CDR3: TGTGCCAGCAGTCAGGACAGGAACACCGGGGAGCTGTTTTTT. This codes for CASSQDRNTGELFF.

The chain joins TRBV2 to TRBJ2-5, with D maybe TRBD2 (5 bases). The CDR3 contains 14 residues. The germline V gene has CDR1 SNHLY and CDR2 FYNNEI. Trimming left V 4 bases short and J 6 bases short, with 15 bases between. The CDR3, as DNA: TGTGCCAGCAGTGTGTTGGCTAGCCCCAAGACCCAGTACTTC. Encoded protein: CASSVLASPKTQYF.

This chain connects TRBV28 to TRBJ1-5, with D maybe TRBD1 (6 bases). Trimming removed 4 bases at V and 5 bases at J, with 18 bases between. Germline CDR1 reads MDHEN; CDR2 reads SYDVKM. The CDR3 runs to 16 residues. The CDR3 DNA reads TGTGCCAGCAGTTCCCCTAAGGGGGGGAGGTATCAGCCCCAGCATTTT. It encodes CASSSPKGGRYQPQHF.